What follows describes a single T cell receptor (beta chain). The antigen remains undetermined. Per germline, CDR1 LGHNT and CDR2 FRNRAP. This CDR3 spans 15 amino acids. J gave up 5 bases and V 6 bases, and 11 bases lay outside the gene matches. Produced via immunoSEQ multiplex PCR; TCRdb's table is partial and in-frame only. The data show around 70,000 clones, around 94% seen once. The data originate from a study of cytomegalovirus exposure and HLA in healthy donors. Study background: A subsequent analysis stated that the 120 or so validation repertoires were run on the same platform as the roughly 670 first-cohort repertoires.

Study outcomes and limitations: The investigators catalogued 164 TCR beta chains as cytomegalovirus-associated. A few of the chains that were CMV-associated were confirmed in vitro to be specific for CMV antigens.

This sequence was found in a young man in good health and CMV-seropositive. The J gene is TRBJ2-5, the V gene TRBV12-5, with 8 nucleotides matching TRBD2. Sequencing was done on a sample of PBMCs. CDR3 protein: CASGSGGGWSETQYF. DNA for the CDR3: TGTGCTAGTGGCTCCGGGGGGGGTTGGTCGGAGACCCAGTACTTC. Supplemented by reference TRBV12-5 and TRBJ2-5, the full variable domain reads DARVTQTPRHKVTEMGQEVTMRCQPILGHNTVFWYRQTMMQGLELLAYFRNRAPLDDSGMPKDRFSAEMPDATLATLKIQPSEPRDSAVYFCASGSGGGWSETQYFGPGTRLLVL.